This T cell receptor beta chain was captured by sequencing in a study of blood T cell repertoires in COVID-19. Study at large: The United States, Italy and Spain provided the acute and convalescent COVID-19 samples.

Methods used by the authors: Amplification of reference gene primers provided the estimated nucleated cell counts. TCRdb keeps only in-frame clones here, not all; method: immunoSEQ multiplex PCR. D and trimming were read from the DNA, whereas the V and J calls and clone size are those reported in that table. The sample carries about 46,000 clones, approximately 90% recorded once. Sequencing input: PBMCs or T cells enriched from blood (not recorded which). This TCR was recovered from a woman aged 50 to 60 who had recovered from COVID-19.

This CDR3 is CASSFKQGDTDTQYF. The CDR3 DNA is TGTGCCAGCAGCTTCAAACAGGGTGACACAGATACGCAGTATTTT. The rearrangement joins TRBV5-4 to TRBJ2-3, with D perhaps matching TRBD1 (6 bases). The V gene lost 2 bases and the J gene lost 2 bases, with 12 bases spanning the gap. Germline V gives CDR1 SGHNT, CDR2 YYREEE (reference sequence). The CDR3 extends over 15 amino acids.